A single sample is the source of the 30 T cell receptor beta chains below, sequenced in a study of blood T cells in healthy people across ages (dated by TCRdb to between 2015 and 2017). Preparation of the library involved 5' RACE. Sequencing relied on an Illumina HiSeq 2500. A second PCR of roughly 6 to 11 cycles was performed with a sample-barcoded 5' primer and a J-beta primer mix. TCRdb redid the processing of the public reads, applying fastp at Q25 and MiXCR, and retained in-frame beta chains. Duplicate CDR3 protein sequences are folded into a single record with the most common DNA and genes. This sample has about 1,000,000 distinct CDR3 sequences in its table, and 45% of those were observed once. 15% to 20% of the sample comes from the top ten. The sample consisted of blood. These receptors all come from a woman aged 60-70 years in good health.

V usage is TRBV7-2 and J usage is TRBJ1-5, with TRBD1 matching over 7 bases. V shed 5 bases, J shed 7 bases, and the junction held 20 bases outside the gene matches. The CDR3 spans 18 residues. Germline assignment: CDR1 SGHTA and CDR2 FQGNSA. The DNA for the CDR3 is TGTGCCAGCAGCCCCACCGGCCAAGACAGGGTAGTATGGCAGCCCCAGCATTTT. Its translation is CASSPTGQDRVVWQPQHF.

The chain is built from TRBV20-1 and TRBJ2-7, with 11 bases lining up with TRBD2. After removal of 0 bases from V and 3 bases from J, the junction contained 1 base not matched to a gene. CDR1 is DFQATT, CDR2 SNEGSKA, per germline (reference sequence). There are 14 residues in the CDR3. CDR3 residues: CSARELAGDYEQYF. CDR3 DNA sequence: TGCAGTGCTAGAGAACTAGCGGGAGACTACGAGCAGTACTTC.

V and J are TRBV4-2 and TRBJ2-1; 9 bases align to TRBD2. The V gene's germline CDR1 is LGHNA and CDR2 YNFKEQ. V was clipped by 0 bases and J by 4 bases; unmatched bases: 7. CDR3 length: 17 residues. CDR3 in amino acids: CASSQEGTSGSYNEQFF. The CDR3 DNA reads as TGTGCCAGCAGCCAAGAAGGAACTAGCGGGTCTTACAATGAGCAGTTCTTC.

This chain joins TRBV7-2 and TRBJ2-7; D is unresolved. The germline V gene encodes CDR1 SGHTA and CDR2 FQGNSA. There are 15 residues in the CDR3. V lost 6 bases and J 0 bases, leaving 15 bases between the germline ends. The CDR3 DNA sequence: TGTGCCAGCAGTACCCGGGCACCGAGCTCCTACGAGCAGTACTTC. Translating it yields CASSTRAPSSYEQYF. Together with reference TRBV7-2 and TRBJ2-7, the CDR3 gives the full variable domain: GAGVSQSPSNKVTEKGKDVELRCDPISGHTALYWYRQSLGQGLEFLIYFQGNSAPDKSGLPSDRFSAERTGGSVSTLTIQRTQQEDSAVYLCASSTRAPSSYEQYFGPGTRLTVT.

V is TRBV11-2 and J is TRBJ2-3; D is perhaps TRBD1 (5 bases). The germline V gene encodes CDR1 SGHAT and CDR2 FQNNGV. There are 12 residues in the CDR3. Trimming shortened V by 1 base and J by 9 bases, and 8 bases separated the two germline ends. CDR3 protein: CASSLAGHTQYF. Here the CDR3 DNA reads TGTGCCAGCAGCTTAGCTGGACACACGCAGTATTTT.

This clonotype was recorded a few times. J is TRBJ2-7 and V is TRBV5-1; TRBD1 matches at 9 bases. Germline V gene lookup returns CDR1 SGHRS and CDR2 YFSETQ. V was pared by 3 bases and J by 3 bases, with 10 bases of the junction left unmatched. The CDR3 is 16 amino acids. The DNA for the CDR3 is TGCGCCAGCAGCTATGGGCCCGGGACAGGGAGCTACGAGCAGTACTTC. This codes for CASSYGPGTGSYEQYF.

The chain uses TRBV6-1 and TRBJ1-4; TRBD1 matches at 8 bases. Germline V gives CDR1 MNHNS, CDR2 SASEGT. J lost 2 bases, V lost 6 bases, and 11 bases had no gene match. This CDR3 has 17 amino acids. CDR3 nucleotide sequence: TGTGCCAGCAGCAACGGGCAGGGGGCCCGCACTAATGAAAAACTGTTTTTT. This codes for CASSNGQGARTNEKLFF.

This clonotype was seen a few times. CDR3 DNA sequence: TGTGCCACCAGTAGAGCGGGAGATGTCAATGAGCAGTTCTTC. Residues: CATSRAGDVNEQFF. This rearrangement joins TRBV24-1 to TRBJ2-1; 8 bases agree with TRBD2. The CDR3 is made up of 14 amino acids. Germline trimming cut 6 bases from V and 6 bases from J; bases unmatched to any gene: 6. Germline CDR1 and CDR2: KGHDR and SFDVKD.

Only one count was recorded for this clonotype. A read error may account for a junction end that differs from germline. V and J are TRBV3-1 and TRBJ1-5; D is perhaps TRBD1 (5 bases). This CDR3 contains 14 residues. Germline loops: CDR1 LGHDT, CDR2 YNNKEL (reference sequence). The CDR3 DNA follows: TGTGCCAGCAGCTTCGGGACGGATAATCAGCCCCGGCATTTT. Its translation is CASSFGTDNQPRHF.

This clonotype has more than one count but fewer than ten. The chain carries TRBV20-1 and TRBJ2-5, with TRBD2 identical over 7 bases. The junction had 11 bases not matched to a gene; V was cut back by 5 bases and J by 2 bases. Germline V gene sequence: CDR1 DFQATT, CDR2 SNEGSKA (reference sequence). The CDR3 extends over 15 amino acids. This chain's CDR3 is CSALGLAAEQETQYF. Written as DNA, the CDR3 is TGCAGTGCTCTAGGTCTAGCGGCAGAACAAGAGACCCAGTACTTC.

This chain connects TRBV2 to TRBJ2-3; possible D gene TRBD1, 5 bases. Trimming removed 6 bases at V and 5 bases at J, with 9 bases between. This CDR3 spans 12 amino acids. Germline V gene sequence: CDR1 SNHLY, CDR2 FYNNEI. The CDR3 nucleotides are TGTGCCAGCAGCGCAGGGAAAGATACGCAGTATTTT. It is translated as CASSAGKDTQYF.

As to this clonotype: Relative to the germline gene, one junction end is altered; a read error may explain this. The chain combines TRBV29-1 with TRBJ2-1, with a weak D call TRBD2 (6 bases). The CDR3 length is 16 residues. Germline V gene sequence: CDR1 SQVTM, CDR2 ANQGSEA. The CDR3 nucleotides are TGCAGCGCGTTCGGGGGACGGGAGTTTTCCTACAAGGAGCAGTTCTTC. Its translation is CSAFGGREFSYKEQFF.

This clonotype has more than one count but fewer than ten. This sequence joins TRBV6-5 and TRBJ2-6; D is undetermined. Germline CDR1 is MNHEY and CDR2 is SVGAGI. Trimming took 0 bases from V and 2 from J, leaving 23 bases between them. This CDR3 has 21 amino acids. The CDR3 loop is CASSYSKNRPTRMAGANVLTF. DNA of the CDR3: TGTGCCAGCAGTTACTCGAAAAACCGCCCGACCCGGATGGCTGGGGCCAACGTCCTGACTTTC.

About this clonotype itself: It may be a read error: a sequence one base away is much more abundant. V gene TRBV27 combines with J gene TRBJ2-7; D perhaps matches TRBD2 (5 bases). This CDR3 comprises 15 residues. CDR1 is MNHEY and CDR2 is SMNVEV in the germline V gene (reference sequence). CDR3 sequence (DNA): TGTGCCGGCAGTTTACGGGCAGACTACAACTACGAGCAGTACTTC. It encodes CAGSLRADYNYEQYF.

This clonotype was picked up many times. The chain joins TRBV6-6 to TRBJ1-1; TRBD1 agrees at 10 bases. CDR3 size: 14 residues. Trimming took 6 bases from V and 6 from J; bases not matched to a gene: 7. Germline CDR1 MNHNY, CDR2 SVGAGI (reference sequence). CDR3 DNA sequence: TGTGCCAGCAGGCGGGACAGGGGTAGAGCTGAAGCTTTCTTT. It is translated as CASRRDRGRAEAFF.

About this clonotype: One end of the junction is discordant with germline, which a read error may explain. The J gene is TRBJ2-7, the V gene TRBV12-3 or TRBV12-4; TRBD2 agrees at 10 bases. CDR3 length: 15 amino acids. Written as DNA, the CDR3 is TGTGCCGGCAGAGCCCAGCGGGAGGGACCCTACGAGCAGTACTTC. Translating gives CAGRAQREGPYEQYF.

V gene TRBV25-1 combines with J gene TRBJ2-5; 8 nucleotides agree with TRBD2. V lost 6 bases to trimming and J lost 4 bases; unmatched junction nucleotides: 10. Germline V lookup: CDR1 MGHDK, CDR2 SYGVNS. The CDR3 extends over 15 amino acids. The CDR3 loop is CASSAGRAGVETQYF. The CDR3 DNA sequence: TGTGCCAGCAGCGCCGGACGAGCGGGAGTAGAGACCCAGTACTTC.

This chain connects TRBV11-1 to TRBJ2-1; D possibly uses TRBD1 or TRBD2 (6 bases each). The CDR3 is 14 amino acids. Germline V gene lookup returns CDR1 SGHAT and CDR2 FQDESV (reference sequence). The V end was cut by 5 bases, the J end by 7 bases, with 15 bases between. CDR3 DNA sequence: TGTGCCAGCAGCCTAGGGGGACTCAAGAATGAGCAGTTCTTC. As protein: CASSLGGLKNEQFF.

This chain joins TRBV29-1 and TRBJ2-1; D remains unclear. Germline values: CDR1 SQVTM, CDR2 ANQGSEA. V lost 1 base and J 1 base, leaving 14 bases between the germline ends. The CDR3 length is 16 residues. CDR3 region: CSVEAMEGASYNEQFF. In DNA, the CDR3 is TGCAGCGTTGAAGCCATGGAAGGCGCATCCTACAATGAGCAGTTCTTC.

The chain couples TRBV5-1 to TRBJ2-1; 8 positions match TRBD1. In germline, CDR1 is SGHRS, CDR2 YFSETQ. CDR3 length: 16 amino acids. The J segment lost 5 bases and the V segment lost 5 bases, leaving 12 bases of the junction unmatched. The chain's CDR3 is CASSWRQGQVDNEQFF. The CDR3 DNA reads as TGCGCCAGCAGTTGGCGACAGGGACAGGTCGACAATGAGCAGTTCTTC.

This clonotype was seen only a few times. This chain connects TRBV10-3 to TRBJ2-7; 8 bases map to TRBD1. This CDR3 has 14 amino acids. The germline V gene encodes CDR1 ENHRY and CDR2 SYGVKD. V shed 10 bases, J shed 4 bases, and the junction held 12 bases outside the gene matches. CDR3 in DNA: TGTGCCACCTACGCCGGGACAGGAGATTACGAGCAGTACTTC. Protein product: CATYAGTGDYEQYF.

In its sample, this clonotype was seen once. CDR3 residues: CATSRASSAHNEQFF. DNA of the CDR3: TGTGCCACCAGCAGAGCGTCTAGCGCTCACAATGAGCAGTTCTTC. This chain uses TRBV15 with TRBJ2-1; D possibly corresponds to TRBD2 (6 bases). Trimming left V 1 base short and J 5 bases short, with 12 bases between. CDR1 is LNHNV and CDR2 is YYDKDF in the germline V gene (reference sequence). The CDR3 extends over 15 amino acids. Filled out from reference TRBV15 and TRBJ2-1, the complete variable domain reads DAMVIQNPRYQVTQFGKPVTLSCSQTLNHNVMYWYQQKSSQAPKLLFHYYDKDFNNEADTPDNFQSRRPNTSFCFLDIRSPGLGDTAMYLCATSRASSAHNEQFFGPGTRLTVL.

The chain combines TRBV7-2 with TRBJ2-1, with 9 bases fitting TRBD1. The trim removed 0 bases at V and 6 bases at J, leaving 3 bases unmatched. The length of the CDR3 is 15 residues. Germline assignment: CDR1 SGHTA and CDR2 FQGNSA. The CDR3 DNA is TGTGCCAGCAGCTTAGCACAGGGGGCGCTCAATGAGCAGTTCTTC. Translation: CASSLAQGALNEQFF.

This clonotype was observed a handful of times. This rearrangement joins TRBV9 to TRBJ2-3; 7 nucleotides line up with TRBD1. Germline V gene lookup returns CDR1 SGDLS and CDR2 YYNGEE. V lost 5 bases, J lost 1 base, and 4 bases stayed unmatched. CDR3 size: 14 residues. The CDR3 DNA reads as TGTGCCAGCAGTGAGGGGACAGGCACAGATACGCAGTATTTT. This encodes CASSEGTGTDTQYF.

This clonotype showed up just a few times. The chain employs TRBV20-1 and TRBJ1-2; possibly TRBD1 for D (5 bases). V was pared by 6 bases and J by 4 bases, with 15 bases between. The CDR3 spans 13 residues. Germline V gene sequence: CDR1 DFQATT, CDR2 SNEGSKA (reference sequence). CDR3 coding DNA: TGCAGTGCCAGTCGGGACTTTTCCTATGGCTACACCTTC. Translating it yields CSASRDFSYGYTF.

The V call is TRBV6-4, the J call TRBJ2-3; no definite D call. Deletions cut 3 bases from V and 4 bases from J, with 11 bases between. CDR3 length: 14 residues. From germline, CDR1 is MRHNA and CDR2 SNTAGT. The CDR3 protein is CASSEPRPPDTQYF. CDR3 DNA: TGTGCCAGCAGTGAACCCAGGCCGCCAGATACGCAGTATTTT.

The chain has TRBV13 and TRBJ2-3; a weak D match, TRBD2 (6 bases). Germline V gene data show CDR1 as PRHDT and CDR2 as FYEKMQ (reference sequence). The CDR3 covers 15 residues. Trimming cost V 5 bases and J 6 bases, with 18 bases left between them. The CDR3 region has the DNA TGTGCCAGCAGCCTCCGAACTAGCCTCCCCGATACGCAGTATTTT. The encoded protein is CASSLRTSLPDTQYF.

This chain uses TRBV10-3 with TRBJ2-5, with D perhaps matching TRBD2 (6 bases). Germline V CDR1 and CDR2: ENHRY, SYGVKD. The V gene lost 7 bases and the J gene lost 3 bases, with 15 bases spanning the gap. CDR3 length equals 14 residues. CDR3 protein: CAIKGAGPKETQYF. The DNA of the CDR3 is TGTGCCATCAAGGGCGCGGGGCCTAAAGAGACCCAGTACTTC.

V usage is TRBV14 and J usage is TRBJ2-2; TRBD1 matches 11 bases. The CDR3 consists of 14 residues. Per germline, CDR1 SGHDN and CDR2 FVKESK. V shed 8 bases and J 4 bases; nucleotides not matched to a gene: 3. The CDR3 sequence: CASAGQGGTGELFF. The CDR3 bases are TGTGCCAGCGCGGGACAGGGGGGCACCGGGGAGCTGTTTTTT.

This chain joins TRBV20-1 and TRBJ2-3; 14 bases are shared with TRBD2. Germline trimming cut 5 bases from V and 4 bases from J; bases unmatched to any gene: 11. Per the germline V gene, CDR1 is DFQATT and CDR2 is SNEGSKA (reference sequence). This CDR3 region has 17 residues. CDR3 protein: CSAPRGTSGRFPDTQYF. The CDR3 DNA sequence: TGCAGTGCTCCCCGGGGGACTAGCGGGAGATTCCCAGATACGCAGTATTTT.